This T cell receptor beta chain originates from a study of PD-1 blockade in mismatch repair-deficient tumors (dated by TCRdb to 2016 to 2017). About the investigation overall: The trial enrolled 86 consecutive patients with roughly twelve mismatch repair-deficient cancer types between September 2013 and late 2016, all previously treated and progressing. Tumor-associated T cell clones in the peripheral blood of patients responding to PD-1 blockade were tracked using deep sequencing of TCR CDR3 regions.

About this clone itself: No antigen is known for it. There are no base qualities to consult, and no much larger clone falls within one base.

The library was prepared using the immunoSEQ multiplex PCR assay. Here the immuneACCESS table is served through TCRdb, limited to in-frame sequences with V and J called. Missing clones are a known gap in these copies; in checked studies unresolved V genes cover under half, and the rest lacks a known reason. For this sample the table gives 15,000 or so clones, of which 80% to 85% were detected only once. Together, the top ten hold around 3.7% of the sample. The CDR3 runs 15 residues from the cysteine to the phenylalanine. Just the 45-base CDR3 DNA is kept, in frame starting at base 1. The germline V gene (reference sequence) provides CDR1 LNHDA and CDR2 SQIVND. V is pared back by 5 bases and J by 2 bases, with 12 bases lying between the germline termini. General conclusions and limits of the study: Clones residing in the tumor, which were often undetectable in blood before treatment, expanded quickly after pembrolizumab and then contracted, generally before radiologic responses.

For every enrolled patient, mismatch repair deficiency was confirmed by either polymerase chain reaction or immunohistochemistry. A few patients who responded to pembrolizumab therapy underwent TCR sequencing. The phase II trial prospectively tested pembrolizumab PD-1 blockade in advanced mismatch repair-deficient cancers regardless of tissue of origin. Peripheral blood T cell samples were serially collected before and at multiple times after PD-1 blockade was started. Blood sampling times were expressed in weeks after the first pembrolizumab dose. The clonotype originates from an adult with mismatch repair-deficient cancer. The sequencing used PBMCs, collected 4 weeks after starting pembrolizumab. The chain links TRBV19 with TRBJ1-4; a tentative D call is TRBD1 (6 bases match). The DNA sequence is TGTGCCAGTAGTCCCACAGGGTACACTAATGAAAAACTGTTTTTT. Its translation reads: CASSPTGYTNEKLFF.